This TCR beta chain was retrieved from a study of blood T cell repertoires in COVID-19. At the level of the study: The origin of the acute and convalescent COVID-19 samples was the United States, Italy and Spain. The cDNA or gDNA used as material had been derived from T cells, B-cell-depleted T cells, or PBMCs.

Seattle's cohort entered during active infection and was followed longitudinally. In germline, CDR1 is MNHEY, CDR2 SVGAGI. The length of the CDR3 is 13 residues. The ends were cut back, 5 bases at V and 6 bases at J, with 13 bases in the middle. As originally analysed: For nucleated cells, counts were estimated from reference gene primer amplification. Produced via immunoSEQ multiplex PCR; TCRdb's table is partial and in-frame only. The DNA gave D and trimming, while V, J and clone size come from that table. This repertoire shows about 190,000 clones, around 82% found once; its top ten account for 6.9%.

This rearrangement joins TRBV6-5 to TRBJ1-2; tentative D call: TRBD1 (6 bases). The sample consisted of peripheral blood. The source is a man of 80 years or more with COVID-19, enrolled during active disease. The CDR3 is CASSLTGSDGYTF. DNA of the CDR3: TGTGCCAGCAGTCTGACAGGTTCAGATGGCTACACCTTC.